These 18 T cell receptor beta chains were sequenced from one sample in a study of blood T cell repertoires in COVID-19. TCRdb's table, derived via immunoSEQ multiplex PCR, lists solely in-frame clones and lacks some. Among more than 200,000 clones listed, approximately 86% were seen once. Sequenced material: peripheral blood. These receptors came from a man under 40 with active or convalescent COVID-19.

J is TRBJ1-5 and V is TRBV18; D remains ambiguous. Deletions cut 2 bases from V and 5 bases from J, with 7 bases between. Germline lookup yields CDR1 KGHSH and CDR2 LQKENI. CDR3 length: 13 amino acids. Here the CDR3 DNA reads TGTGCCAGCTCACCATTCGAGGATCAGCCCCAGCATTTT. Amino acid sequence: CASSPFEDQPQHF.

The chain recombines TRBV5-1 with TRBJ1-1; TRBD1 matches at 11 bases. Germline V lookup: CDR1 SGHRS, CDR2 YFSETQ. J was trimmed by 7 bases and V by 0 bases; bases with no gene match: 5. The CDR3 is 15 residues long. The CDR3 protein is CASSLAGTGGIEAFF. The CDR3, as DNA: TGCGCCAGCAGCTTGGCGGGGACAGGGGGAATTGAAGCTTTCTTT.

The J gene is TRBJ2-7, the V gene TRBV7-2; the match to TRBD2 covers 9 bases. The trim removed 5 bases at V and 0 bases at J, leaving 5 bases unmatched. This CDR3 region has 15 residues. Looked up from germline, CDR1 is SGHTA and CDR2 is FQGNSA. CDR3 loop: CASSPSSGNSYEQYF. CDR3 DNA sequence: TGTGCCAGCAGCCCGTCTAGCGGGAACTCCTACGAGCAGTACTTC.

This chain uses TRBV12-3 or TRBV12-4 with TRBJ2-1; 7 bases align to TRBD2. Trimming took 5 bases from V and 10 from J; bases not matched to a gene: 2. The CDR3 covers 11 residues. CDR3 sequence: CASSLTSEQFF. The CDR3 bases are TGTGCCAGCAGTCTGACTAGCGAGCAGTTCTTC.

The rearrangement uses TRBV6-2 or TRBV6-3 and TRBJ2-2; no firm D call. The CDR3 is made up of 15 amino acids. The V end was cut by 0 bases, the J end by 0 bases, with 5 bases between. Germline CDR1 is MNHEY and CDR2 is SVGEGT. The CDR3 DNA reads as TGTGCCAGCAGTTACTCTCGGGCGAACACCGGGGAGCTGTTTTTT. Translated, it gives CASSYSRANTGELFF.

This clone was seen a handful of times. The chain joins TRBV4-1 to TRBJ2-3, with TRBD1 matching over 8 bases. The germline gives CDR1 MGHRA, CDR2 YSYEKL. CDR3 length equals 14 residues. The V and J ends lost 1 base and 6 bases, in that order; junction bases with no gene match: 3. For the CDR3, the DNA is TGCGCCAGCAGCCAAGGGACAGGGCGCGATACGCAGTATTTT. It yields the protein CASSQGTGRDTQYF.

The chain's CDR3 is CASSLTSGVTDTQYF. The CDR3 DNA follows: TGTGCCAGCAGCTTGACTAGCGGGGTAACAGATACGCAGTATTTT. This sequence joins TRBV7-9 and TRBJ2-3; 11 nucleotides align to TRBD2. The CDR3 runs 15 residues. CDR1 is SEHNR, CDR2 FQNEAQ, per germline (reference sequence). V gave up 3 bases and J gave up 3 bases; unmatched junction bases: 2.

The chain uses TRBV27 and TRBJ2-4; TRBD2 matches at 7 bases. V shed 7 bases, J shed 4 bases, and the junction held 10 bases outside the gene matches. CDR1 and CDR2 (germline): MNHEY, SMNVEV (reference sequence). The CDR3 spans 15 residues. CDR3 residues: CASNPSGGGKNIQYF. The CDR3 coding sequence is TGTGCCAGCAACCCATCGGGAGGCGGGAAAAACATTCAGTACTTC.

V and J are TRBV7-8 and TRBJ2-7; 7 positions match TRBD1. The germline V gene encodes CDR1 SGHVS and CDR2 FQNEAQ. The V and J ends lost 2 bases and 2 bases, in that order; junction bases with no gene match: 9. The CDR3 covers 16 residues. The CDR3 DNA sequence: TGTGCCAGCAGCTTATATAGTATAGGACAGGCCTACGAGCAGTACTTC. Its protein is CASSLYSIGQAYEQYF.

Only one count was recorded for this clone. For the CDR3, the DNA is TGTGCCAGCAGTGAATCCGGGGTGACAGAAGCTTTCTTT. Translation gives CASSESGVTEAFF. The V and J genes are TRBV25-1 and TRBJ1-1; D unresolved. V lost 1 base and J lost 8, with 11 bases in between. The CDR3 extends over 13 amino acids. The germline V gene encodes CDR1 MGHDK and CDR2 SYGVNS.

The chain joins TRBV19 to TRBJ1-2; D is unclear. The CDR3 extends over 11 amino acids. From germline, CDR1 is LNHDA and CDR2 SQIVND (reference sequence). The V and J ends lost 10 bases and 8 bases respectively, with 14 bases between them. CDR3 in DNA: TGTGCCACCGGCTTCGGCGGCGGCTACACCTTC. As protein: CATGFGGGYTF.

The chain combines TRBV5-1 with TRBJ2-1; the match to TRBD2 covers 8 bases. The trim removed 3 bases at V and 9 bases at J, leaving 17 bases unmatched. This CDR3 is built from 17 residues. In germline, CDR1 is SGHRS, CDR2 YFSETQ. CDR3 protein: CASSSMDRGGIRIEQFF. The CDR3 DNA reads TGCGCCAGCAGCTCAATGGATCGGGGGGGCATTAGGATTGAGCAGTTCTTC.

In its sample, this clone is medium-sized. The V and J genes are TRBV7-9 and TRBJ1-2; D may be TRBD1 (6 bases). The germline V gene has CDR1 SEHNR and CDR2 FQNEAQ (reference sequence). The CDR3 loop spans 13 amino acids. V was trimmed by 5 bases and J by 6 bases, leaving 13 bases between them. Here the CDR3 reads CASSRTDPNGYTF. The CDR3 nucleotides read TGTGCCAGCAGCCGGACAGACCCGAATGGCTACACCTTC.

The chain has TRBV4-3 and TRBJ2-3; tentative D call: TRBD1 (5 bases). This CDR3 has 13 amino acids. V gave up 2 bases and J gave up 6 bases, with 9 bases separating them. Germline V gives CDR1 LGHNA, CDR2 YSLEER. The CDR3 coding sequence is TGCGCCAGCAGCCAAATGGCAGGGGATACGCAGTATTTT. It yields the protein CASSQMAGDTQYF.

The chain carries TRBV30 and TRBJ1-2, with unresolved D. The CDR3 has 15 amino acids. Germline CDR1 is GTSNPN and CDR2 is SVGIG (reference sequence). V lost 2 bases and J 4 bases, leaving 17 bases between the germline ends. The CDR3 DNA reads TGTGCCTGGAGTTCGGAGCTGGCAGAACCCTATGGCTACACCTTC. It encodes CAWSSELAEPYGYTF. The entire variable domain, with the rest obtained from reference TRBV30 and TRBJ1-2, is as follows: SQTIHQWPATLVQPVGSPLSLECTVEGTSNPNLYWYRQAAGRGLQLLFYSVGIGQISSEVPQNLSASRPQDRQFILSSKKLLLSDSGFYLCAWSSELAEPYGYTFGSGTRLTVV.

This rearrangement joins TRBV10-2 to TRBJ2-5; D gene unclear. V was trimmed by 3 bases and J by 9 bases, leaving 8 bases between them. Germline V gene sequence: CDR1 WSHSY, CDR2 SAAADI. The CDR3 is 11 residues long. The DNA for the CDR3 is TGCGCCAGCAGTGACACCGCGGCCCAGTACTTC. It encodes CASSDTAAQYF.

V is TRBV5-1 and J is TRBJ2-2, with TRBD1 matching 7 bases. Germline V gene data show CDR1 as SGHRS and CDR2 as YFSETQ. CDR3 length: 16 residues. V lost 2 bases and J lost 1; bases outside the gene matches: 5. CDR3 amino acids: CASSFLTGVNTGELFF. The CDR3 nucleotides are TGCGCCAGCAGCTTCCTAACAGGGGTGAACACCGGGGAGCTGTTTTTT.

CDR3 sequence: CASSQVKTRGFMNTEAFF. CDR3 DNA sequence: TGTGCCAGCAGCCAAGTAAAAACCAGGGGGTTCATGAACACTGAAGCTTTCTTT. This chain joins TRBV12-1 and TRBJ1-1; TRBD1 is the table's D call and was not checked against the DNA. TRBV12-1 counts as a pseudogene. The CDR3 spans 18 residues.